This T cell receptor beta chain was sequenced during a study of blood T cell repertoires in COVID-19. As originally analysed: The authors estimated nucleated cell counts from reference gene primer amplification. TCRdb's copy holds only in-frame clones and misses some; the assay was immunoSEQ multiplex PCR. V and J calls and clone size are as listed in that table; D and trimming were resolved from the DNA. The sample lists some 190,000 clones; more than 80% were seen once. This CDR3 is 15 amino acids long. Germline loops: CDR1 SGHRS, CDR2 YFSETQ. V trimming: 4 bases; J trimming: 7 bases; junction bases outside the gene matches: 12. This clone has just a few counts.

Sequencing was performed on peripheral blood. This clonotype was sampled from an elderly woman with COVID-19, enrolled during active disease. The chain is built from TRBV5-1 and TRBJ2-3, with TRBD1 identical over 7 bases. The CDR3 reads CASSHGTAALNTQYF. As DNA, the CDR3 is TGCGCCAGCAGCCATGGGACAGCCGCTCTGAATACGCAGTATTTT.